The 4 T cell receptor beta chains below were found in one sample sequenced in a study of PD-1 blockade in classical Hodgkin lymphoma. Each patient relapsed following autologous stem cell transplantation, and prior brentuximab vedotin exposure differed. Clones were sequenced by immunoSEQ multiplex PCR, and TCRdb holds only the in-frame ones, with some missing. The profile shows about 4,000 clones, about four fifths of them singletons. The sequencing used peripheral blood mononuclear cells (PBMCs), collected at baseline. Receptor source: a human donor with classical Hodgkin lymphoma.

The table lists this clone with a few counts. The rearrangement links TRBV5-4 to TRBJ2-1; TRBD2 matches at 9 bases. This CDR3 is 16 amino acids long. Germline V gene lookup returns CDR1 SGHNT and CDR2 YYREEE (reference sequence). The J segment lost 6 bases and the V segment lost 4 bases, leaving 11 bases of the junction unmatched. CDR3 bases: TGTGCCAGCAGCCCACTGGGACTAGCAGCCCTCAATGAGCAGTTCTTC. It translates to CASSPLGLAALNEQFF.

This clone has a single count. This chain links TRBV28 with TRBJ1-2; D might be TRBD1 (6 bases). V gave up 2 bases and J gave up 7 bases, with 20 bases separating them. The CDR3 consists of 16 residues. Germline V lookup: CDR1 MDHEN, CDR2 SYDVKM. The CDR3 DNA reads TGTGCCAGCAGTTTAGTTGGGGCAGGGGCCGGCGGTGGCTACACCTTC. It yields the protein CASSLVGAGAGGGYTF.

This rearrangement joins TRBV28 to TRBJ2-1, with D perhaps assigned TRBD1 or TRBD2 (5 bases each). The CDR3 spans 13 residues. Germline V gives CDR1 MDHEN, CDR2 SYDVKM. With 3 bases removed from V and 11 bases from J, the gap between germline ends came to 14 bases. CDR3 region: CASSLGSGRQQFF. CDR3 sequence (DNA): TGTGCCAGCAGTTTGGGGTCAGGGAGACAGCAGTTCTTC.

This clone is large within its sample. J is TRBJ1-5 and V is TRBV19; possibly TRBD1 for D (5 bases). Germline loops: CDR1 LNHDA, CDR2 SQIVND (reference sequence). The CDR3 spans 13 residues. With 3 bases removed from V and 9 bases from J, the gap between germline ends came to 12 bases. For the CDR3, the DNA is TGTGCCAGTAGTATCTCCAGGGAAGGGCCCCAGCATTTT. Its translation: CASSISREGPQHF.